Sequencing of this T cell receptor beta chain was carried out in a study of blood T cells in healthy people across ages. Findings and limits, study-wide: Observed TCR beta diversity showed a strong correlation with the percentage of naive T cells as measured by flow cytometry.

This clonotype was counted once. What it binds is not known. Through a sample-barcoded 5' primer and a J-beta primer mix, a second PCR was run for about 6 to 11 cycles. Each cDNA molecule was tagged by a template-switch adaptor that had 12 random nucleotides. TCRdb reprocessed the 5' RACE reads via MiXCR and lists one record per CDR3 protein. The sample lists about 690,000 distinct CDR3 sequences, 40% to 50% occurring once. V gave up 4 bases and J gave up 9 bases; unmatched junction bases: 17. The CDR3 is 17 amino acids. Germline CDR1 is SGHNT and CDR2 is YYREEE (reference sequence). The clonotype originates from a man older than 75 in good health. The source material was blood. The chain couples TRBV5-4 to TRBJ2-1; 9 positions agree with TRBD2. Written as DNA, the CDR3 is TGTGCCAGCAGCACCGCCGGGGGTAGCGGGAGATACGGTGAGCAGTTCTTC. Amino acid sequence: CASSTAGGSGRYGEQFF.